This T cell receptor (beta chain) was sequenced for a study of human T cells and chemical hapten exposure. The CDR3 length is 12 residues. Germline V gives CDR1 MDHEN, CDR2 SYDVKM. Trimming removed 5 bases from V and 3 bases from J, with 7 bases in between. This clonotype was detected many times. MiXCR, applied by TCRdb to the RACE reads, yields one record per CDR3 protein. The sample shows 180,000 or so distinct CDR3 sequences, around 13% of them seen only once. The time point here: patch test 1, 2 weeks after DPC sensitization. This sample's treatment: therapeutic diphenylcyclopropenone sensitization with weekly scalp DPC. Participating donors were patients with alopecia, aged 18 to 70 years, considered appropriate candidates for DPC.

The source was whole blood, collected in connection with sensitization to the hapten diphenylcyclopropenone (DPC). This chain uses TRBV28 with TRBJ2-5; D gene ambiguous. The clonotype was recovered from a woman in her 30s with alopecia areata. Some clones in this sample may be carry-over from other donors' samples. The CDR3 spells CASSRYKETQYF. The DNA of the CDR3 is TGTGCCAGCAGTCGCTATAAAGAGACCCAGTACTTC.